The 6 T cell receptor beta chains below were found in one sample sequenced in a study of cytotoxic CD8 clonotypes in ibrutinib-treated CLL. Produced via immunoSEQ multiplex PCR; TCRdb's table is partial and in-frame only. The sample yields around 160,000 clones, about 80% seen once. The sample consisted of PBMCs, taken after 12 months of ibrutinib treatment. The receptors stem from a human donor with chronic lymphocytic leukemia.

The rearrangement joins TRBV6-5 to TRBJ2-7; D perhaps matches TRBD2 (5 bases). Germline loops: CDR1 MNHEY, CDR2 SVGAGI. The CDR3 sequence is 14 residues long. V was cut by 2 bases and J by 2 bases, with 10 bases left in between. The CDR3 here is CASSYHGLTYEQYF. The CDR3 bases are TGTGCCAGCAGTTACCACGGACTCACCTACGAGCAGTACTTC.

The chain recombines TRBV12-5 with TRBJ1-2; D uncertain. The germline V and J ends were trimmed by 5 bases and 13 bases, with 14 bases remaining between them. This CDR3 is 11 amino acids long. Germline assignment: CDR1 LGHNT and CDR2 FRNRAP. The CDR3 coding sequence is TGTGCTAGTGGTCACTACTATGGTGCCACCTTC. This sequence encodes CASGHYYGATF.

V is TRBV6-5 and J is TRBJ2-3; possibly TRBD2 for D (5 bases). CDR1 is MNHEY, CDR2 SVGAGI, per germline. V dropped 0 bases and J dropped 7 bases, with 17 bases sitting between them. This CDR3 is built from 16 residues. CDR3 DNA sequence: TGTGCCAGCAGTTACTCGAGGGCAGTGGGTCAGTATACGCAGTATTTT. It yields the protein CASSYSRAVGQYTQYF.

Details on this clone: Other DNA sequences within the sample encode an identical CDR3. The chain couples TRBV9 to TRBJ2-2; no reliable D call. V dropped 0 bases and J dropped 2 bases, with 5 bases sitting between them. The CDR3 extends over 14 amino acids. CDR1 SGDLS and CDR2 YYNGEE come from the germline V gene. The CDR3 coding sequence is TGTGCCAGCAGCGTAGCCAGTAACACCGGGGAGCTGTTTTTT. Translation: CASSVASNTGELFF.

This clone was picked up a small number of times. V is TRBV19 and J is TRBJ2-1, with 10 bases that match TRBD1. The ends lost 5 bases at V and 6 bases at J; junction bases unmatched: 16. This CDR3 region has 18 residues. Germline CDR1 and CDR2: LNHDA and SQIVND (reference sequence). The CDR3 sequence: CASSAMRAGTGVANEQFF. CDR3 DNA: TGTGCCAGTAGTGCGATGAGGGCCGGGACAGGGGTCGCCAATGAGCAGTTCTTC.

V gene TRBV27 combines with J gene TRBJ1-6; no clear D gene. Looked up from germline, CDR1 is MNHEY and CDR2 is SMNVEV (reference sequence). This CDR3 region has 14 residues. V was trimmed by 3 bases and J by 9 bases, leaving 12 bases between them. This chain's CDR3 is CASSFTASGSPLHF. The CDR3 DNA reads as TGTGCCAGCAGTTTCACAGCGTCGGGTTCACCCCTCCACTTT.